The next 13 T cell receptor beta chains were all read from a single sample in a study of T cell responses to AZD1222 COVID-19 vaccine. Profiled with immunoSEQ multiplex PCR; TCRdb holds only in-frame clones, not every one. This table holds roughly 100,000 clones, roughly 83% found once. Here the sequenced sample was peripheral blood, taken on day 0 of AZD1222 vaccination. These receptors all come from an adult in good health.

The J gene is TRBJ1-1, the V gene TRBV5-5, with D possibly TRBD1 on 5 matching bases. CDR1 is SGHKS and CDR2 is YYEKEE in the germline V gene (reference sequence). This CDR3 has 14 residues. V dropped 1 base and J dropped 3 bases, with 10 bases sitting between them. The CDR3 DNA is TGTGCCAGCAGCTTGAGACAGCTATACACTGAAGCTTTCTTT. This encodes CASSLRQLYTEAFF. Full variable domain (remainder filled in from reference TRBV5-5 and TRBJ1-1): DAGVTQSPTHLIKTRGQQVTLRCSPISGHKSVSWYQQVLGQGPQFIFQYYEKEERGRGNFPDRFSARQFPNYSSELNVNALLLGDSALYLCASSLRQLYTEAFFGQGTRLTVV.

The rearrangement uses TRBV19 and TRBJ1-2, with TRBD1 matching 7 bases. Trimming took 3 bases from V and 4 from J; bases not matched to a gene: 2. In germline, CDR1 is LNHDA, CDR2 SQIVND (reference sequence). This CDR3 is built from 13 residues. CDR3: CASSMTGPYGYTF. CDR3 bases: TGTGCCAGTAGTATGACAGGGCCCTATGGCTACACCTTC.

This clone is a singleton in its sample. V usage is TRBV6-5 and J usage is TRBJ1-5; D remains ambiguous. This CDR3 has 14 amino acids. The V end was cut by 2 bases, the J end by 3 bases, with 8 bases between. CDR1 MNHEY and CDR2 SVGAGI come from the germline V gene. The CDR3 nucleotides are TGTGCCAGCAGTTACCAACAGTTCAATCAGCCCCAGCATTTT. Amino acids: CASSYQQFNQPQHF.

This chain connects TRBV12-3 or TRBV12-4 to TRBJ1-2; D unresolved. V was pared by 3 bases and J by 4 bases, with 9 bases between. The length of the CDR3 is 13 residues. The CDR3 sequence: CASSFGRSYGYTF. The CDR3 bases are TGTGCCAGCAGTTTCGGGCGGAGCTATGGCTACACCTTC.

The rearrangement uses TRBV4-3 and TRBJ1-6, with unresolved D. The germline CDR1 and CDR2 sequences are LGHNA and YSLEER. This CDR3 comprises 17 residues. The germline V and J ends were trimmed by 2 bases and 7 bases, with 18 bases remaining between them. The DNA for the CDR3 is TGCGCCAGCAGCCAACAGCAGGCTATCCTCGGCAATTCACCCCTCCACTTT. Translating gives CASSQQQAILGNSPLHF.

The CDR3 sequence: CASSSNGADSGNTIYF. CDR3 sequence (DNA): TGCGCCAGCAGCTCAAACGGGGCCGACTCTGGAAACACCATATATTTT. The J gene is TRBJ1-3, the V gene TRBV4-3; tentatively, D is TRBD1 (5 bases). This CDR3 has 16 amino acids. V was clipped by 5 bases and J by 0 bases, with 14 bases between them. Germline V CDR1 and CDR2: LGHNA, YSLEER.

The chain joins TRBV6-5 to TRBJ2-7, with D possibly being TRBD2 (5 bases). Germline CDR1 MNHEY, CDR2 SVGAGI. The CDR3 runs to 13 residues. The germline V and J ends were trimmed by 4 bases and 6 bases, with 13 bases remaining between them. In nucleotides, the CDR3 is TGTGCCAGCAGTTTTACCATTGGACTCGAGCAGTACTTC. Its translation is CASSFTIGLEQYF.

The CDR3 nucleotides are TGTGCCATCAGTTTTAGACAGGGCGACAATGAGCAGTTCTTC. Protein sequence: CAISFRQGDNEQFF. This chain uses TRBV10-3 with TRBJ2-1, with 7 bases matching TRBD1. The germline CDR1 and CDR2 sequences are ENHRY and SYGVKD. This CDR3 spans 14 amino acids. The V gene end was trimmed by 5 bases and the J gene end by 5 bases; junction bases not matched to a gene: 6.

The CDR3 nucleotides are TGTGCCAGCAGTTATGGTTCCGGACAGGGAAACTATGGCTACACCTTC. It encodes CASSYGSGQGNYGYTF. The chain combines TRBV6-5 with TRBJ1-2, with TRBD1 matching over 8 bases. From germline, CDR1 is MNHEY and CDR2 SVGAGI. With 3 bases clipped from V and 2 bases from J, the junction kept 8 bases outside the gene matches. The CDR3 is 16 amino acids.

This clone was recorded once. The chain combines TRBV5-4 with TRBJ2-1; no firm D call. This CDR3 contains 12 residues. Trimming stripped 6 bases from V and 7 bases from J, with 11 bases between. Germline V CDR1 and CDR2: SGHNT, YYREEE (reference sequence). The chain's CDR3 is CASNSPLNEQFF. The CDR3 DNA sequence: TGTGCCAGCAATAGCCCGTTGAATGAGCAGTTCTTC.

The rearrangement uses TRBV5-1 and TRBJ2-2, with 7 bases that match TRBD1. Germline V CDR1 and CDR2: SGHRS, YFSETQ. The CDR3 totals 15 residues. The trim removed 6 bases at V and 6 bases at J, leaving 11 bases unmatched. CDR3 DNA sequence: TGCGCCAGCAAGGTTAACAGGGGTGGTCCCGGGGAGCTGTTTTTT. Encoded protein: CASKVNRGGPGELFF.

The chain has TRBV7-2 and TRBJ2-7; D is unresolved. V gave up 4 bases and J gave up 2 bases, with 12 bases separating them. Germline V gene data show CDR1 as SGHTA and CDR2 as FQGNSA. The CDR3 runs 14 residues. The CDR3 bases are TGTGCCAGCAGCTCACGGGCGATTCCCTACGAGCAGTACTTC. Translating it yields CASSSRAIPYEQYF.

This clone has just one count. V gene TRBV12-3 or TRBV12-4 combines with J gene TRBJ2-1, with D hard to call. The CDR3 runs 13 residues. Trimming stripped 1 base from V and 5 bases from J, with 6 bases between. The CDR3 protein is CASSLGQHNEQFF. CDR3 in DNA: TGTGCCAGCAGTTTAGGGCAGCACAATGAGCAGTTCTTC.